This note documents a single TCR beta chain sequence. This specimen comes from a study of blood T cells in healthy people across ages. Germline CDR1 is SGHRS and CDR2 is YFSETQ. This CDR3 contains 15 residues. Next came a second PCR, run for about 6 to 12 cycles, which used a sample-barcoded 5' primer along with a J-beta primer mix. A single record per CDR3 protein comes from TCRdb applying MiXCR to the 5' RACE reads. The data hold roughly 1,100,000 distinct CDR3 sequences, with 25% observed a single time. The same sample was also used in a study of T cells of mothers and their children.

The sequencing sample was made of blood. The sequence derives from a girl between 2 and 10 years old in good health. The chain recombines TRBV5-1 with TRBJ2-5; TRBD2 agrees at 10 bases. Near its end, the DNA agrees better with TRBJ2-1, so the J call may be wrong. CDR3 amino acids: CASSASGSRYNEQFF. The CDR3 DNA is TGCGCCAGCAGCGCTAGCGGGAGCAGGTACAATGAGCAGTTCTTC.